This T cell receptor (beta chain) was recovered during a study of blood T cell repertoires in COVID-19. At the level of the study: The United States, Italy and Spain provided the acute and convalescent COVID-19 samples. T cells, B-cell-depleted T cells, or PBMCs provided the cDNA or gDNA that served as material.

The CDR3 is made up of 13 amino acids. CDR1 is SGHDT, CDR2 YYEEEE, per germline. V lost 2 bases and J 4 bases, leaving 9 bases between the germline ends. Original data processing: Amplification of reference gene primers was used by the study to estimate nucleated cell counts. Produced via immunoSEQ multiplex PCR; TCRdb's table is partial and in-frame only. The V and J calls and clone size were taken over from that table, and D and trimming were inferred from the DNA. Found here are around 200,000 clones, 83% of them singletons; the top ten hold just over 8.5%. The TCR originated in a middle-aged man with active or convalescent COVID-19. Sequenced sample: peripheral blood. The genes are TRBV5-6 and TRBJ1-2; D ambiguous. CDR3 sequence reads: CASSFQRVYGYTF. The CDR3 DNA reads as TGTGCCAGCAGCTTTCAAAGAGTCTATGGCTACACCTTC.